This T cell receptor beta chain was obtained from a study of T-cell reconstitution after alpha-beta-depleted transplantation in children listed by TCRdb under 2016. Study-level background: T-cell immune reconstitution after TCRalphabeta/CD19-depleted allogeneic hematopoietic cell transplantation in children was quantitatively tracked in the study by means of TCR repertoire profiling.

Many counts were recorded for this clonotype. The antigen this receptor binds is unknown. Base qualities are missing; no much larger clone stands one base away. Sample treatment or condition, as interpreted from the label and publication: allogeneic hematopoietic cell transplantation with graft depleted of TCRalphabeta T cells and CD19 B cells. TCRalphabeta/CD19-depleted allogeneic hematopoietic cell grafts were given to the transplant recipients, all of whom were children. What the work shows at the level of the full study, not this receptor alone: The apparently early alphabetaT-cell count recovery about two months after transplant was reportedly dependent on only several hundred rapidly expanded clones derived from non-depleted graft cells. Over subsequent months, a decline in hyperexpanded clone frequencies was noted, and after one year, T-cell counts and TCRbeta diversity were mostly ascribed to newly produced T cells. The high TCRbeta diversity at day 60 in some patients was ascribed to recipient T cells and intrathymic progenitors that had survived conditioning.

The CDR3 has 12 amino acids, counting the end cysteine and phenylalanine. Only the CDR3 DNA stays, 36 bases, in frame from base 1. Based on the germline V gene, the CDR1 and CDR2 sequences are SQVTM and ANQGSEA. V and J are truncated by 5 bases and 5 bases respectively, leaving an intervening sequence of 10 bases. Libraries were made using PCR. Sequencing instrument: Illumina HiSeq 2500. To normalize quantification of the TCRbeta repertoire, the TCR libraries were built with molecular barcoding that relied on unique molecular identifiers. In TCRdb, the public reads were trimmed at Q25 with fastp and aligned with MiXCR, with productive beta chains retained. Entries that share a CDR3 protein sequence are merged under the most common genes and DNA. This sample holds 670,000 or so distinct CDR3 sequences; around 12% were observed only once. About 0.77% of the sample rests with the top ten.

Sequenced material: PBMCs, taken before TCRalphabeta/CD19-depleted stem cell transplant. The source of this sequence is a girl aged 2-10 years with congenital amegakaryocytic thrombocytopenia, due to receive a stem cell transplant. The V and J segments used are TRBV29-1 and TRBJ1-5, and the D gene may be TRBD1, 5 bases matching. The CDR3 in this case is CSVRGNDQPQHF. The nucleotide sequence is given as TGCAGCGTTCGGGGGAACGATCAGCCCCAGCATTTT.